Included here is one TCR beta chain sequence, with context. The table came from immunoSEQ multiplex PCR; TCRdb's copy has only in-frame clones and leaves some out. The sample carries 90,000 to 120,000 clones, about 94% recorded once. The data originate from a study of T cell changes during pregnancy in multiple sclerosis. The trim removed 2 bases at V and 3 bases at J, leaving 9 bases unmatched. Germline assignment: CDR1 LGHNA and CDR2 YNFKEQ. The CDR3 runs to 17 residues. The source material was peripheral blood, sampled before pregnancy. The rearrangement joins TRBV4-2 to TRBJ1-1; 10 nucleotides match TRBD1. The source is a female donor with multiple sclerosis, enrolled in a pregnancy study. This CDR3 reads CASSQRTGGDPYTEAFF. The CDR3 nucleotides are TGTGCCAGCAGCCAACGGACAGGGGGGGACCCGTACACTGAAGCTTTCTTT.